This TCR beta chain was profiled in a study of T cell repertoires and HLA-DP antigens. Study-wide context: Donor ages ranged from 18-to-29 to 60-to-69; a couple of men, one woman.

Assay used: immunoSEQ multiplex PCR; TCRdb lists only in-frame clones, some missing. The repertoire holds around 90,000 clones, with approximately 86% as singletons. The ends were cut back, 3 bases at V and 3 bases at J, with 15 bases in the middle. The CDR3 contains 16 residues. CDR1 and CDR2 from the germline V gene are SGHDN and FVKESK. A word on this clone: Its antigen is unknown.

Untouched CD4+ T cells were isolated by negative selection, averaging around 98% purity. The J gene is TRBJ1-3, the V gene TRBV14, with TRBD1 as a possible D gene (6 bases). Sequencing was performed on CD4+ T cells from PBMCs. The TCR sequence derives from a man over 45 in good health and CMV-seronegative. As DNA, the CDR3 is TGTGCCAGCAGCCAGGTTCGAGGGGGAAGTGGAAACACCATATATTTT. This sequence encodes CASSQVRGGSGNTIYF.